These 14 T cell receptor beta chains share one sample of origin, sequenced in a study of T-cell reconstitution after alpha-beta-depleted transplantation in children. Construction of the TCRbeta library involved unique molecular identifiers. TCRdb re-called the PCR reads through MiXCR, storing one row per CDR3 protein. The sample includes nearly 400,000 distinct CDR3 sequences, 20% seen only once; the top ten take 3.5% to 4%. Sequenced here: PBMCs from the stem cell graft donor, sampled from the stem cell graft. The receptor source for this set is a human donor who donated a stem cell graft to a child with acute myeloid leukemia.

This clonotype was found a few times. The rearrangement uses TRBV27 and TRBJ2-7; 7 bases agree with TRBD1. The CDR3 is 15 amino acids. From germline, CDR1 is MNHEY and CDR2 SMNVEV (reference sequence). J was trimmed by 7 bases and V by 3 bases; bases with no gene match: 12. The CDR3 bases are TGTGCCAGCAGTTTGACAGGGCTCCCCCCTAGGGAGCAGTACTTC. The encoded protein is CASSLTGLPPREQYF.

A few counts support this clonotype. This chain connects TRBV12-3 or TRBV12-4 to TRBJ1-1; D is unresolved. CDR3 length: 12 residues. The ends were cut back, 7 bases at V and 2 bases at J, with 8 bases in the middle. Here the CDR3 reads CASKRSNTEAFF. In DNA, the CDR3 is TGTGCCAGCAAGAGATCTAACACTGAAGCTTTCTTT.

This clonotype has only a few counts. The rearrangement joins TRBV12-3 or TRBV12-4 to TRBJ2-7, with a tentative D call TRBD1 (6 bases). This CDR3 region has 11 residues. V was cut by 6 bases and J by 5 bases, with 8 bases left in between. This chain's CDR3 is CASRHRDEQYF. In DNA, the CDR3 is TGTGCCAGCAGACACAGGGACGAGCAGTACTTC.

The gene calls are TRBV12-3 or TRBV12-4 and TRBJ1-5, with a possible D match to TRBD1 (5 bases). The CDR3 is made up of 13 amino acids. Trimming stripped 4 bases from V and 7 bases from J, with 11 bases between. The chain's CDR3 is CASSSWGLQPQHF. The CDR3, as DNA: TGTGCCAGCAGTTCGTGGGGCCTCCAGCCCCAGCATTTT.

The chain is built from TRBV4-1 and TRBJ1-5; the D is unclear. V was cut by 0 bases and J by 0 bases, with 6 bases left in between. Germline V CDR1 and CDR2: MGHRA, YSYEKL. The CDR3 loop spans 15 amino acids. The CDR3 nucleotides are TGCGCCAGCAGCCAAGAGGCGATTAGCAATCAGCCCCAGCATTTT. The encoded protein is CASSQEAISNQPQHF.

This clonotype was seen a handful of times. The gene calls are TRBV5-6 and TRBJ2-7; tentatively, D is TRBD2 (5 bases). The CDR3 spans 14 residues. Germline CDR1 SGHDT, CDR2 YYEEEE. The V and J ends lost 0 bases and 4 bases respectively, with 11 bases between them. CDR3 protein: CASSLGGLAYEQYF. CDR3 nucleotide sequence: TGTGCCAGCAGCTTGGGAGGGCTAGCTTACGAGCAGTACTTC.

The sample holds a few counts of this clonotype. The chain links TRBV12-3 or TRBV12-4 to TRBJ1-1; D ambiguous. The CDR3 loop spans 12 amino acids. The V and J ends lost 1 base and 8 bases respectively, with 8 bases between them. In DNA, the CDR3 is TGTGCCAGCAGTTTAGGGCCCGGAGAAGCTTTCTTT. As protein: CASSLGPGEAFF.

This clonotype was seen only a few times. CDR3: CSSSGTGDGETQYF. For the CDR3, the DNA is TGCAGCAGCTCCGGGACAGGGGACGGAGAGACCCAGTACTTC. The chain joins TRBV20-1 to TRBJ2-5; 10 nucleotides agree with TRBD1. The CDR3 sequence is 14 residues long. Germline V gives CDR1 DFQATT, CDR2 SNEGSKA (reference sequence).

This clonotype was counted only a few times. The rearrangement uses TRBV7-9 and TRBJ2-1; TRBD1 matches 7 bases. V trimming: 1 base; J trimming: 10 bases; junction bases outside the gene matches: 10. CDR1 is SEHNR and CDR2 is FQNEAQ in the germline V gene (reference sequence). The CDR3 is made up of 15 amino acids. Here the CDR3 DNA reads TGTGCCAGCAGCTTAGGAATGACAGGGATCAGGGAGCAGTTCTTC. Its translation is CASSLGMTGIREQFF.

The chain couples TRBV10-3 to TRBJ2-1, with D perhaps matching TRBD1 or TRBD2 (5 bases each). Germline assignment: CDR1 ENHRY and CDR2 SYGVKD. The CDR3 consists of 15 residues. The V gene lost 2 bases and the J gene lost 0 bases, with 8 bases spanning the gap. This chain's CDR3 is CAISERDLSYNEQFF. The CDR3 DNA reads as TGTGCCATCAGTGAGCGGGACCTCTCCTACAATGAGCAGTTCTTC.

This clonotype turned up a few times. This chain connects TRBV12-3 or TRBV12-4 to TRBJ1-1; no clear D gene. The length of the CDR3 is 16 residues. Trimming removed 3 bases from V and 0 bases from J, with 14 bases in between. The CDR3 protein is CASSFPPETMNTEAFF. The DNA of the CDR3 is TGTGCCAGCAGTTTCCCGCCGGAAACCATGAACACTGAAGCTTTCTTT.

This clonotype was detected only a few times. The rearrangement uses TRBV20-1 and TRBJ2-5, with TRBD1 identical over 7 bases. CDR3 size: 13 residues. The trim removed 5 bases at V and 2 bases at J, leaving 5 bases unmatched. The germline V gene has CDR1 DFQATT and CDR2 SNEGSKA (reference sequence). CDR3 in amino acids: CSAWGQQQETQYF. CDR3 sequence (DNA): TGCAGTGCTTGGGGACAGCAACAAGAGACCCAGTACTTC.

The chain joins TRBV10-3 to TRBJ1-3; D ambiguous. The V gene lost 2 bases and the J gene lost 4 bases, with 6 bases spanning the gap. This CDR3 contains 13 residues. Germline values: CDR1 ENHRY, CDR2 SYGVKD. The CDR3 loop reads CAISEGGGNTIYF. CDR3 nucleotide sequence: TGTGCCATCAGTGAGGGCGGAGGAAACACCATATATTTT.

This clonotype was found many times. The chain links TRBV4-3 to TRBJ2-7, with D unresolved. The CDR3 loop spans 15 amino acids. Deletions cut 0 bases from V and 3 bases from J, with 12 bases between. Looked up from germline, CDR1 is LGHNA and CDR2 is YSLEER. For the CDR3, the DNA is TGCGCCAGCAGCCAAGATGGATCGGTCGACTACGAGCAGTACTTC. Its protein product is CASSQDGSVDYEQYF.